The next 32 T cell receptor beta chains were all read from a single sample in a study of neurological immune-mediated disorders. Time point here: longitudinal time-point 2. A single record per CDR3 protein comes from TCRdb applying MiXCR to the 5' RACE reads. The sample includes tens of thousands of distinct CDR3 sequences, 10% to 15% of them seen just once. Sequences were obtained from PBMCs. The receptor source for this set is a woman aged 35 to 49 in good health.

This clonotype was counted at least ten times. The chain is built from TRBV29-1 and TRBJ2-1; TRBD1 or TRBD2 may be the D gene (5 bases each). V lost 4 bases, J lost 9 bases, and 16 bases lay in between. This CDR3 has 13 residues. Germline CDR1 and CDR2: SQVTM and ANQGSEA. In DNA, the CDR3 is TGCAGCGTTGTCTCACCATCTGGGGGTGAGCAGTTCTTC. Protein product: CSVVSPSGGEQFF.

This clonotype has at least ten counts. The chain joins TRBV24-1 to TRBJ2-2; D is uncertain. CDR3 length: 14 residues. Germline V gives CDR1 KGHDR, CDR2 SFDVKD. Deletions cut 5 bases from V and 3 bases from J, with 9 bases between. CDR3 protein: CATSATEHTGELFF. CDR3 DNA: TGTGCCACCAGTGCAACAGAGCACACCGGGGAGCTGTTTTTT.

This clonotype was seen a few times. The chain couples TRBV7-3 to TRBJ1-1, with D possibly being TRBD1 (5 bases). The CDR3 is 15 residues long. Germline CDR1 is SGHTA and CDR2 is FQGTGA. Between the trimmed V and J ends, which lost 2 bases and 1 base, there was a span of 11 bases. DNA for the CDR3: TGTGCCAGCAGCTTACAGGGCCCAGCGAACACTGAAGCTTTCTTT. Translated, it gives CASSLQGPANTEAFF.

By share of the sample, this clonotype is medium-sized (0.01 to 0.1%). The CDR3 reads CASSLDGHDNSPLHF. The CDR3 DNA reads TGCGCCAGCAGCTTGGACGGACACGATAATTCACCCCTCCACTTT. The chain links TRBV5-1 to TRBJ1-6; TRBD1 might be the D (5 bases). The CDR3 consists of 15 residues. V lost 0 bases and J 5 bases, leaving 9 bases between the germline ends. The germline CDR1 and CDR2 sequences are SGHRS and YFSETQ.

In this sample, this clonotype turned up many times. The chain carries TRBV6-1 and TRBJ1-5, with 8 bases fitting TRBD1. Germline V lookup: CDR1 MNHNS, CDR2 SASEGT. The V and J ends lost 5 bases and 2 bases, in that order; junction bases with no gene match: 5. This CDR3 has 15 residues. The DNA for the CDR3 is TGTGCCAGCAGTTCCTCGACAGGGGGCAATCAGCCCCAGCATTTT. It yields the protein CASSSSTGGNQPQHF.

This clonotype was recorded many times. The CDR3 protein is CASSQSGGYEQYF. The CDR3 nucleotides are TGTGCCAGCAGCCAATCAGGGGGCTACGAGCAGTACTTC. This chain joins TRBV3-1 and TRBJ2-7; 7 positions agree with TRBD1. V trimming: 2 bases; J trimming: 3 bases; junction bases outside the gene matches: 1. Germline V gene sequence: CDR1 LGHDT, CDR2 YNNKEL (reference sequence). This CDR3 spans 13 amino acids.

This clonotype was picked up many times. The chain combines TRBV2 with TRBJ2-2, with D perhaps TRBD1 (6 bases). Germline lookup yields CDR1 SNHLY and CDR2 FYNNEI. The CDR3 covers 13 residues. The ends were cut back, 6 bases at V and 6 bases at J, with 11 bases in the middle. CDR3 amino acids: CASSPGAPGELFF. The CDR3 region has the DNA TGTGCCAGCAGCCCAGGGGCCCCCGGGGAGCTGTTTTTT. Drawing the rest from reference TRBV2 and TRBJ2-2, the complete variable domain is EPEVTQTPSHQVTQMGQEVILRCVPISNHLYFYWYRQILGQKVEFLVSFYNNEISEKSEIFDDQFSVERPDGSNFTLKIRSTKLEDSAMYFCASSPGAPGELFFGEGSRLTVL.

The rearrangement joins TRBV3-1 to TRBJ2-1; 14 nucleotides match TRBD2. CDR3 size: 15 residues. Germline lookup yields CDR1 LGHDT and CDR2 YNNKEL (reference sequence). Losses at the gene ends were 4 bases for V and 8 bases for J; bases not matched to a gene: 4. The CDR3 loop reads CASSPWTSGRYEQFF. The CDR3 nucleotides read TGTGCCAGCAGCCCCTGGACTAGCGGGAGGTATGAGCAGTTCTTC.

This clonotype was seen a handful of times. A much larger clone lies one base from this, so it may be a read error. J is TRBJ2-7 and V is TRBV20-1, with TRBD2 matching over 7 bases. Germline CDR1 is DFQATT and CDR2 is SNEGSKA (reference sequence). The CDR3 totals 15 residues. J gave up 4 bases and V 3 bases, and 12 bases lay outside the gene matches. Here the CDR3 reads CSASFGGSPVYEQYF. The CDR3 region has the DNA TGCAGTGCTAGTTTCGGCGGGAGCCCGGTATACGAGCAGTACTTC.

As DNA, the CDR3 is TGTGCCAGCAGCCCCGGGGGGGTCTCAGATACGCAGTATTTT. It is translated as CASSPGGVSDTQYF. V usage is TRBV7-3 and J usage is TRBJ2-3, with TRBD2 identical over 8 bases. V was pared by 5 bases and J by 4 bases, with 5 bases of the junction left unmatched. This CDR3 comprises 14 residues. Germline V lookup: CDR1 SGHTA, CDR2 FQGTGA.

This clonotype was observed many times. The chain combines TRBV29-1 with TRBJ1-2; D is perhaps TRBD1 (5 bases). Germline loops: CDR1 SQVTM, CDR2 ANQGSEA. The CDR3 totals 10 residues. The CDR3 bases are TGCGCCGGGGGGGACTATGGCTACACCTTC. Encoded protein: CAGGDYGYTF.

This clonotype was found many times. The chain couples TRBV7-6 to TRBJ1-6, with 7 bases that match TRBD1. CDR1 and CDR2 (germline): SGHVS, FNYEAQ. This CDR3 has 16 amino acids. Trimming removed 1 base from V and 6 bases from J; junction bases left unmatched: 6. The CDR3 DNA reads as TGTGCCAGCAGCTTAGAGGTCGGGACAGCTAATTCACCCCTCCACTTT. As protein: CASSLEVGTANSPLHF.

This clonotype showed up many times. The DNA is left out, because the CDR3 cannot be placed on it with certainty; the CDR3 is given as TCRdb lists it. The CDR3 loop is CASSQVSAPDTQYF. The rearrangement uses TRBV4-3 and TRBJ2-3. The germline V gene encodes CDR1 LGHNA and CDR2 YSLEER. The CDR3 has 14 amino acids, counting both end residues.

This clonotype was recorded many times. The V gene is TRBV27, the J gene TRBJ1-2; D gene ambiguous. Trimming took off 4 bases at V and 4 bases at J, with 4 bases between the two ends. Per the germline V gene, CDR1 is MNHEY and CDR2 is SMNVEV (reference sequence). The CDR3 has 11 amino acids. In DNA form, the CDR3 reads TGTGCCAGCAGTTCCGGCTATGGCTACACCTTC. Amino acid sequence: CASSSGYGYTF.

In this sample, this clonotype turned up many times. This sequence joins TRBV29-1 and TRBJ2-7; the D is unclear. Germline CDR1 SQVTM, CDR2 ANQGSEA. Between the trimmed V and J ends, which lost 7 bases and 3 bases, there was a span of 16 bases. The CDR3 extends over 13 amino acids. Here the CDR3 DNA reads TGCAGCGCCCGAAACCCAAGAGGCTACGAGCAGTACTTC. It codes for CSARNPRGYEQYF.

In its sample, this clonotype was seen many times. This sequence joins TRBV5-1 and TRBJ2-3; D possibly uses TRBD1 or TRBD2 (5 bases each). There are 15 residues in the CDR3. The germline V gene encodes CDR1 SGHRS and CDR2 YFSETQ. The ends were cut back, 3 bases at V and 2 bases at J, with 13 bases in the middle. In DNA form, the CDR3 reads TGCGCCAGCAGCTGGGGGTCAGCCTACACAGATACGCAGTATTTT. Protein sequence: CASSWGSAYTDTQYF.

This clonotype was detected many times. The rearrangement uses TRBV6-5 and TRBJ2-1; D could derive from TRBD1 or TRBD2 (5 bases each). Germline V gene lookup returns CDR1 MNHEY and CDR2 SVGAGI. Trimming removed 6 bases at V and 5 bases at J, with 11 bases between. The CDR3 consists of 13 residues. The CDR3 coding sequence is TGTGCCAGCAGCCTGGGACGGAACAATGAGCAGTTCTTC. It translates to CASSLGRNNEQFF.

This clonotype was recorded at least ten times. The V call is TRBV10-2, the J call TRBJ1-1, with D possibly matching TRBD1 (6 bases). V lost 6 bases and J 3 bases, leaving 11 bases between the germline ends. The CDR3 is made up of 13 amino acids. Germline V gene lookup returns CDR1 WSHSY and CDR2 SAAADI. For the CDR3, the DNA is TGCGCCAGCAGATTTAACAGGGACACTGAAGCTTTCTTT. This encodes CASRFNRDTEAFF.

This clonotype has ten or more counts. The chain couples TRBV11-1 to TRBJ2-1, with D maybe TRBD2 (5 bases). Germline V gene lookup returns CDR1 SGHAT and CDR2 FQDESV (reference sequence). The CDR3 runs to 16 residues. The V gene lost 2 bases and the J gene lost 0 bases, with 11 bases spanning the gap. Here the CDR3 DNA reads TGTGCCAGCAGCTTATGGGAGCAGAGCTCCTACAATGAGCAGTTCTTC. The encoded protein is CASSLWEQSSYNEQFF.

The V gene is TRBV19, the J gene TRBJ1-1; D is unresolved. CDR3 length: 15 residues. The germline V and J ends were trimmed by 7 bases and 6 bases, with 21 bases remaining between them. Per the germline V gene, CDR1 is LNHDA and CDR2 is SQIVND (reference sequence). As DNA, the CDR3 is TGTGCCAGTACCCTGCGCGGATCTCTTTCGGCTGAAGCTTTCTTT. It yields the protein CASTLRGSLSAEAFF. Filled out from reference TRBV19 and TRBJ1-1, the complete variable domain reads DGGITQSPKYLFRKEGQNVTLSCEQNLNHDAMYWYRQDPGQGLRLIYYSQIVNDFQKGDIAEGYSVSREKKESFPLTVTSAQKNPTAFYLCASTLRGSLSAEAFFGQGTRLTVV.

The sample holds one count of this clonotype. This chain joins TRBV5-1 and TRBJ2-5, with D unresolved. The V gene lost 2 bases and the J gene lost 3 bases, with 14 bases spanning the gap. Germline loops: CDR1 SGHRS, CDR2 YFSETQ. This CDR3 spans 15 amino acids. The DNA of the CDR3 is TGCGCCAGCAGCTTAAATCGAGTTTTCGAAGAGACCCAGTACTTC. It is translated as CASSLNRVFEETQYF.

This clonotype was counted at least ten times. V is TRBV5-5 and J is TRBJ2-1; unclear D gene. The V gene lost 0 bases and the J gene lost 4 bases, with 5 bases spanning the gap. This CDR3 is 13 amino acids long. Germline V lookup: CDR1 SGHKS, CDR2 YYEKEE (reference sequence). This CDR3 reads CASSLGLYNEQFF. CDR3 bases: TGTGCCAGCAGCTTGGGGCTTTACAATGAGCAGTTCTTC.

This clonotype occurred many times. This chain joins TRBV7-2 and TRBJ1-1; D is uncertain. V lost 4 bases and J lost 5, with 8 bases in between. The CDR3 has 12 amino acids. Looked up from germline, CDR1 is SGHTA and CDR2 is FQGNSA. In DNA, the CDR3 is TGTGCCAGCAGCTCTCGGTGGACTGAAGCTTTCTTT. Translation gives CASSSRWTEAFF.

The chain carries TRBV7-8 and TRBJ2-2; D might be TRBD2 (5 bases). The CDR3 contains 15 residues. The germline gives CDR1 SGHVS, CDR2 FQNEAQ. The V and J ends lost 3 bases and 6 bases respectively, with 14 bases between them. This chain's CDR3 is CASSLRVVDSGELFF. CDR3 DNA: TGTGCCAGCAGCTTGCGGGTTGTGGACTCCGGGGAGCTGTTTTTT.

In its sample, this clonotype was seen many times. The genes are TRBV6-5 and TRBJ1-6, with a possible D match to TRBD1 (6 bases). The length of the CDR3 is 14 residues. Germline V gene sequence: CDR1 MNHEY, CDR2 SVGAGI. Trimming cost V 6 bases and J 9 bases, with 15 bases left between them. The CDR3, as DNA: TGTGCCAGCAGACCCACAGGGAGAGGTTCACCCCTCCACTTT. Protein: CASRPTGRGSPLHF.

This clonotype was observed at least ten times. The rearrangement joins TRBV24-1 to TRBJ1-5; the D is unclear. This CDR3 has 14 residues. V lost 5 bases to trimming and J lost 1 base, with 8 bases between them. Germline V gene lookup returns CDR1 KGHDR and CDR2 SFDVKD. The CDR3 is CATSGGRSNQPQHF. In nucleotides, the CDR3 is TGTGCCACCAGTGGGGGAAGGAGCAATCAGCCCCAGCATTTT.

The chain uses TRBV20-1 and TRBJ1-6; 12 nucleotides agree with TRBD1. CDR1 is DFQATT, CDR2 SNEGSKA, per germline (reference sequence). V was pared by 6 bases and J by 13 bases, with 4 bases of the junction left unmatched. This CDR3 is built from 12 residues. The DNA for the CDR3 is TGCAGTGCGGGGGACAGGGGGCACCCCCTCCACTTT. It yields the protein CSAGDRGHPLHF.

In its sample, this clonotype was seen many times. The chain employs TRBV15 and TRBJ1-3; D is undetermined. The germline gives CDR1 LNHNV, CDR2 YYDKDF (reference sequence). CDR3 length: 14 residues. V lost 0 bases, J lost 2 bases, and 5 bases lay in between. Written as DNA, the CDR3 is TGTGCCACCAGCAGAGAACGGGCTGGAAACACCATATATTTT. Its translation: CATSRERAGNTIYF.

Many counts were recorded for this clonotype. The J gene is TRBJ2-3, the V gene TRBV7-9, with a tentative D call TRBD2 (7 bases). The CDR3 loop spans 14 amino acids. The germline V gene has CDR1 SEHNR and CDR2 FQNEAQ (reference sequence). Trimming removed 8 bases at V and 7 bases at J, with 19 bases between. The CDR3 loop reads CASGRGEARNTQYF. In DNA form, the CDR3 reads TGTGCCAGCGGGAGGGGGGAGGCTCGGAATACGCAGTATTTT.

This clonotype came up many times. This chain connects TRBV2 to TRBJ2-2, with a tentative D call TRBD2 (6 bases). With 5 bases removed from V and 6 bases from J, the gap between germline ends came to 13 bases. The germline V gene has CDR1 SNHLY and CDR2 FYNNEI. The CDR3 runs 14 residues. The CDR3 loop is CASSPGGGAGELFF. CDR3 in DNA: TGTGCCAGCAGTCCCGGGGGTGGGGCCGGGGAGCTGTTTTTT.

This clonotype came up a few times. The rearrangement uses TRBV4-3 and TRBJ1-2, with TRBD1 identical over 10 bases. The germline V gene has CDR1 LGHNA and CDR2 YSLEER. The CDR3 contains 15 residues. J was trimmed by 8 bases and V by 4 bases; bases with no gene match: 10. The DNA for the CDR3 is TGCGCCAGCAGCCCCCTCAGGGACAGGGGTTTAGGCTACACCTTC. This gives the protein CASSPLRDRGLGYTF.

This clonotype is medium-sized in the sample. The rearrangement joins TRBV4-1 to TRBJ1-4; D perhaps matches TRBD1 (5 bases). V gave up 4 bases and J gave up 6 bases, with 15 bases separating them. This CDR3 is built from 15 residues. Germline V CDR1 and CDR2: MGHRA, YSYEKL. This CDR3 is CASSLPQQGDEKLFF. The CDR3 DNA sequence: TGCGCCAGCAGCCTTCCACAGCAGGGCGATGAAAAACTGTTTTTT.